The next 10 T cell receptor beta chains were all read from a single sample in a study of low-dose radiotherapy and immunotherapy resistance in tumors. First-strand cDNA used TRAV- and TRBV-specific primers, covering alpha and beta chains. TCR amplification used approximately 19 PCR cycles, a constant-region primer and a V-primer adapter. A single record per CDR3 protein comes from TCRdb applying MiXCR to the reads. The repertoire holds roughly 10,000 distinct CDR3 sequences, with around three fifths as singletons. All receptors derive from a human donor with advanced metastatic prostate, ovarian, gallbladder or colorectal cancer (not recorded which). This table probably holds off-target reads from a library built for another chain.

The chain is built from TRBV6-1 and TRBJ1-4; no clear D gene. CDR1 is MNHNS and CDR2 is SASEGT in the germline V gene. The V end lost 10 bases, the J end lost 4 bases, and 7 bases lay between the germline ends. The CDR3 runs 11 residues. The CDR3 spells CATLNNEKLFF. In DNA form, the CDR3 reads TGTGCCACCCTAAATAATGAAAAACTGTTTTTT.

In this sample, this clonotype turned up a few times. The chain links TRBV7-6 to TRBJ2-2; 10 nucleotides agree with TRBD2. The CDR3 length is 14 residues. Trimming at V came to 2 bases and at J to 6 bases, leaving 0 bases not matched to a gene. Germline V CDR1 and CDR2: SGHVS, FNYEAQ. The CDR3 DNA reads TGTGCCAGCAGCTTACTAGCGGGAGCCGGGGAGCTGTTTTTT. The encoded protein is CASSLLAGAGELFF.

Only a few counts were recorded for this clonotype. The rearrangement uses TRBV4-2 and TRBJ2-3; 13 bases map to TRBD2. In germline, CDR1 is LGHNA, CDR2 YNFKEQ. The V and J ends lost 3 bases and 6 bases, in that order; junction bases with no gene match: 9. The CDR3 has 17 amino acids. This CDR3 is CASSQDVLAGGVDTQYF. DNA of the CDR3: TGTGCCAGCAGCCAGGACGTACTAGCGGGGGGGGTGGATACGCAGTATTTT.

The chain has TRBV5-6 and TRBJ2-5; 10 bases align to TRBD2. This CDR3 region has 17 residues. Germline values: CDR1 SGHDT, CDR2 YYEEEE. The trim removed 1 base at V and 2 bases at J, leaving 8 bases unmatched. CDR3 sequence (DNA): TGTGCCAGCAGCTTGTATCTAGCGGGAGCGCCGCAAGAGACCCAGTACTTC. Encoded protein: CASSLYLAGAPQETQYF.

V usage is TRBV7-6 and J usage is TRBJ2-7; 12 nucleotides match TRBD1. Trimming took 5 bases from V and 0 from J; bases not matched to a gene: 8. The V gene's germline CDR1 is SGHVS and CDR2 FNYEAQ. This CDR3 comprises 17 residues. The CDR3 bases are TGTGCCAGCAGCGCGGGACAGGGGGCCTACGTCTCCTACGAGCAGTACTTC. Its translation is CASSAGQGAYVSYEQYF.

This clonotype was detected only a few times. The gene calls are TRBV14 and TRBJ2-3; 9 bases line up with TRBD1. The CDR3 is made up of 16 amino acids. Per germline, CDR1 SGHDN and CDR2 FVKESK. The trim removed 4 bases at V and 5 bases at J, leaving 10 bases unmatched. The DNA for the CDR3 is TGTGCCAGCAGCCCGTTACAGGGGGCAGGAGGAGATACGCAGTATTTT. It encodes CASSPLQGAGGDTQYF.

In regard to this clonotype: A read error may account for a junction end that differs from germline. This chain connects TRBV5-3 to TRBJ2-1; 8 bases align to TRBD2. TRBV5-3 is filed as an ORF, its function uncertain. The CDR3 loop spans 16 amino acids. CDR3 sequence (DNA): TGTGCCAGCAGCTCGGGCCGACTAGCGAGATACAATGAGCAGTTCTTC. Translation gives CASSSGRLARYNEQFF.

This clonotype turned up a few times. The chain joins TRBV10-3 to TRBJ1-1; no definite D call. CDR3 length: 15 amino acids. V lost 3 bases and J 2 bases, leaving 13 bases between the germline ends. Germline loops: CDR1 ENHRY, CDR2 SYGVKD. The CDR3, as DNA: TGTGCCATCAGTGATGCGGGAAGGGAAAACACTGAAGCTTTCTTT. Amino acid sequence: CAISDAGRENTEAFF.

This rearrangement joins TRBV29-1 to TRBJ2-1; D remains ambiguous. The CDR3 has 13 amino acids. The V end lost 3 bases, the J end lost 2 bases, and 8 bases lay between the germline ends. CDR1 is SQVTM and CDR2 is ANQGSEA in the germline V gene. CDR3 in amino acids: CSVDWGPYNEQFF. CDR3 in DNA: TGCAGCGTTGATTGGGGTCCCTACAATGAGCAGTTCTTC.

The genes are TRBV5-1 and TRBJ1-2; D perhaps matches TRBD1 (6 bases). V shed 0 bases and J shed 6 bases, with 15 bases lying between them. CDR3 length equals 15 residues. Germline V gene sequence: CDR1 SGHRS, CDR2 YFSETQ. The CDR3 is CASSLEGQSSDGYTF. As DNA, the CDR3 is TGCGCCAGCAGCTTGGAAGGACAGTCTTCAGATGGCTACACCTTC.